The 22 T cell receptor beta chains given below trace back to one sample, sequenced in a study of regulatory T cells in long-lasting Graves disease. Specified time point: newly diagnosed GD, antithyroid drugs for less than 3 months. There was RNA extracted from PBMCs, and the TCR library was made from it. Arm-PCR of CDR3 regions and iRepertoire HTBI primers were the basis on which TCR beta libraries were built. TCRdb redid the calling of the multiplex PCR reads with MiXCR, one entry per CDR3 protein. Of 200,000 to 250,000 distinct CDR3 sequences listed, 15% to 20% are singletons. The specimen comprised peripheral blood mononuclear cells (PBMCs), sampled at new diagnosis, from a patient treated with antithyroid drugs. The receptor set was obtained from a female donor with Graves disease.

This clonotype was seen repeatedly, ten times or more. This CDR3 is CASSSDGTLGYTF. The DNA for the CDR3 is TGTGCCAGCTCAAGCGACGGGACTCTTGGCTACACCTTC. The chain has TRBV2 and TRBJ1-2, with D perhaps matching TRBD1 (5 bases). V shed 8 bases and J shed 7 bases, with 17 bases lying between them. This CDR3 spans 13 amino acids. From germline, CDR1 is SNHLY and CDR2 FYNNEI. Together with reference TRBV2 and TRBJ1-2, the CDR3 gives the full variable domain: EPEVTQTPSHQVTQMGQEVILRCVPISNHLYFYWYRQILGQKVEFLVSFYNNEISEKSEIFDDQFSVERPDGSNFTLKIRSTKLEDSAMYFCASSSDGTLGYTFGSGTRLTVV.

This clonotype was counted ten times or more. V and J are TRBV18 and TRBJ1-1; the D gene is possibly TRBD1 (6 bases). The CDR3 runs to 14 residues. V was trimmed by 6 bases and J by 6 bases, leaving 17 bases between them. The germline CDR1 and CDR2 sequences are KGHSH and LQKENI. The CDR3 DNA reads as TGTGCCAGCTCCGTTGCGGGACAATCAGCTGAAGCTTTCTTT. Translating gives CASSVAGQSAEAFF.

V and J are TRBV27 and TRBJ2-3, with 8 bases identical to TRBD2. This CDR3 is 13 amino acids long. Germline V gene data show CDR1 as MNHEY and CDR2 as SMNVEV (reference sequence). Losses at the gene ends were 5 bases for V and 6 bases for J; bases not matched to a gene: 4. The DNA of the CDR3 is TGTGCCAGCAGTACACCGGGGGGGGATACGCAGTATTTT. The encoded protein is CASSTPGGDTQYF.

This clonotype was recorded many times. The gene calls are TRBV12-3 or TRBV12-4 and TRBJ2-5; 8 bases line up with TRBD1. J was trimmed by 5 bases and V by 6 bases; bases with no gene match: 11. CDR3 length equals 15 residues. The CDR3 DNA reads as TGTGCCAGCAGGACCGGGACAGGTTATGAGGAGACCCAGTACTTC. It yields the protein CASRTGTGYEETQYF.

The table lists this clonotype with a few counts. This sequence joins TRBV30 and TRBJ2-7, with D possibly TRBD1 on 6 matching bases. CDR1 and CDR2 from the germline V gene are GTSNPN and SVGIG (reference sequence). The V end lost 4 bases, the J end lost 7 bases, and 17 bases lay between the germline ends. This CDR3 region has 13 residues. CDR3: CAWTGTTLEEQYF. DNA for the CDR3: TGTGCCTGGACCGGGACAACCCTAGAAGAGCAGTACTTC.

This clonotype was counted at least ten times. The V and J genes are TRBV11-2 and TRBJ2-7; 7 bases fit TRBD1. Trimming cost V 5 bases and J 3 bases; bases outside gene matches: 7. Looked up from germline, CDR1 is SGHAT and CDR2 is FQNNGV. The CDR3 consists of 14 residues. CDR3 bases: TGTGCCAGCAGCCGCGACAGGGATCTCTACGAGCAGTACTTC. Translation gives CASSRDRDLYEQYF.

V usage is TRBV7-9 and J usage is TRBJ2-4; 7 bases map to TRBD2. CDR1 and CDR2 from the germline V gene are SEHNR and FQNEAQ (reference sequence). The CDR3 covers 16 residues. The J segment lost 6 bases and the V segment lost 10 bases, leaving 18 bases of the junction unmatched. The CDR3 is CATSPEGGLDTNIQYF. CDR3 nucleotide sequence: TGTGCCACCTCGCCAGAGGGTGGACTAGATACAAACATTCAGTACTTC.

This clonotype was observed at least ten times. A read error may account for a junction end that differs from germline. The chain links TRBV9 to TRBJ2-3, with D maybe TRBD2 (6 bases). CDR1 and CDR2 from the germline V gene are SGDLS and YYNGEE. The CDR3 length is 13 residues. The DNA of the CDR3 is TGCGCCAGCAGTGTAGGCGGGGCAGATACGCAGTATTTT. It codes for CASSVGGADTQYF.

This chain connects TRBV28 to TRBJ2-2; TRBD2 matches at 12 bases. V dropped 3 bases and J dropped 2; count of bases not matched to a gene: 7. Germline CDR1 reads MDHEN; CDR2 reads SYDVKM. CDR3 length: 18 amino acids. The CDR3, as DNA: TGTGCCAGCAGTTTCACCCCGGGACTAGCGGGTAACACCGGGGAGCTGTTTTTT. This codes for CASSFTPGLAGNTGELFF.

This clonotype occurred a few times. A much larger clonotype is one base distant, so this may be a read error. The CDR3 DNA sequence: TGCAGTGCTAGAGCACAGGGATCCTCCTACGAGCAGTACTTC. The encoded protein is CSARAQGSSYEQYF. This chain connects TRBV20-1 to TRBJ2-7, with D perhaps TRBD1 (6 bases). Germline lookup yields CDR1 DFQATT and CDR2 SNEGSKA (reference sequence). The CDR3 runs to 14 residues. Trimming pared 1 base from V and 0 bases from J, leaving 10 bases between.

The chain carries TRBV3-1 and TRBJ2-1; the D call may be TRBD1 or TRBD2 (5 bases each). The CDR3 runs to 15 residues. Germline V CDR1 and CDR2: LGHDT, YNNKEL (reference sequence). V was clipped by 1 base and J by 5 bases, with 12 bases between them. CDR3: CASSQGWGLNNEQFF. The CDR3 DNA reads as TGTGCCAGCAGCCAAGGATGGGGGTTAAACAATGAGCAGTTCTTC.

This chain joins TRBV24-1 and TRBJ2-2; tentatively, D is TRBD1 or TRBD2 (5 bases each). Per germline, CDR1 KGHDR and CDR2 SFDVKD. V shed 0 bases and J shed 3 bases, with 13 bases lying between them. The CDR3 extends over 17 amino acids. The CDR3 is CATSDLPGHRDTGELFF. CDR3 coding DNA: TGTGCCACCAGTGATTTGCCGGGGCACCGAGACACCGGGGAGCTGTTTTTT.

This clonotype was observed at least ten times. This chain joins TRBV6-1 and TRBJ1-3; D unclear. Germline loops: CDR1 MNHNS, CDR2 SASEGT. Between the trimmed V and J ends, which lost 7 bases and 0 bases, there was a span of 7 bases. The CDR3 runs 13 residues. The CDR3 bases are TGTGCCAGCAATACCTACTCTGGAAACACCATATATTTT. Translation: CASNTYSGNTIYF.

There are many counts of this clonotype. The DNA of the CDR3 is TGTGCCATCAGTGAGCGGGAGTTCGGCACAGATACGCAGTATTTT. It yields the protein CAISEREFGTDTQYF. The rearrangement joins TRBV10-3 to TRBJ2-3, with D perhaps matching TRBD2 (6 bases). The CDR3 spans 15 residues. The germline V gene has CDR1 ENHRY and CDR2 SYGVKD. V was pared by 2 bases and J by 1 base, with 10 bases between.

This clonotype has a count of ten or more. The chain carries TRBV12-5 and TRBJ2-1, with a weak D call TRBD2 (6 bases). Trimming stripped 6 bases from V and 4 bases from J, with 13 bases between. The CDR3 loop spans 14 amino acids. Per germline, CDR1 LGHNT and CDR2 FRNRAP. The CDR3 is CASGSGTSYNEQFF. In DNA, the CDR3 is TGTGCTAGTGGCTCCGGGACTTCATACAATGAGCAGTTCTTC. Full variable domain (missing parts from reference TRBV12-5 and TRBJ2-1): DARVTQTPRHKVTEMGQEVTMRCQPILGHNTVFWYRQTMMQGLELLAYFRNRAPLDDSGMPKDRFSAEMPDATLATLKIQPSEPRDSAVYFCASGSGTSYNEQFFGPGTRLTVL.

This clonotype was recorded at least ten times. The gene calls are TRBV24-1 and TRBJ2-3, with a weak D call TRBD2 (6 bases). Trimming removed 1 base from V and 0 bases from J, with 10 bases in between. CDR3 length: 16 amino acids. CDR1 and CDR2 (germline): KGHDR, SFDVKD. The CDR3 bases are TGTGCCACCAGTGATTTACGGGGGACTAGCACAGATACGCAGTATTTT. Amino acid sequence: CATSDLRGTSTDTQYF.

This clonotype was picked up many times. V gene TRBV9 combines with J gene TRBJ2-5; 7 bases align to TRBD2. The V gene's germline CDR1 is SGDLS and CDR2 YYNGEE. Trimming at V came to 4 bases and at J to 5 bases, leaving 11 bases not matched to a gene. The CDR3 runs to 15 residues. CDR3 nucleotides: TGTGCCAGCAGCACCCTGGGAGGGACGGGGGAGACCCAGTACTTC. Amino acids: CASSTLGGTGETQYF.

The gene calls are TRBV30 and TRBJ2-7; the D is unclear. The V gene lost 2 bases and the J gene lost 6 bases, with 11 bases spanning the gap. The CDR3 totals 12 residues. Germline V CDR1 and CDR2: GTSNPN, SVGIG (reference sequence). CDR3 sequence: CAWSLGMREQYF. CDR3 nucleotides: TGTGCCTGGAGTCTGGGAATGCGCGAGCAGTACTTC.

This clonotype showed up many times. The chain joins TRBV10-3 to TRBJ1-2; maybe TRBD1 (5 bases). The CDR3 covers 13 residues. Germline V gene lookup returns CDR1 ENHRY and CDR2 SYGVKD. Trimming took off 2 bases at V and 2 bases at J, with 6 bases between the two ends. CDR3 in amino acids: CAISEGDNYGYTF. The CDR3 bases are TGTGCCATCAGTGAGGGGGACAACTATGGCTACACCTTC.

This clonotype was detected many times. This sequence joins TRBV18 and TRBJ2-5; D not certain. V was clipped by 5 bases and J by 5 bases, with 9 bases between them. Germline V CDR1 and CDR2: KGHSH, LQKENI. The CDR3 spans 12 residues. The CDR3 coding sequence is TGTGCCAGCTCAGCAGACGCGGAGACCCAGTACTTC. Its translation: CASSADAETQYF.

The table lists this clonotype with many counts. V gene TRBV27 combines with J gene TRBJ1-2; the D is unclear. Germline V lookup: CDR1 MNHEY, CDR2 SMNVEV (reference sequence). The CDR3 runs 15 residues. The ends were cut back, 4 bases at V and 9 bases at J, with 21 bases in the middle. CDR3 coding DNA: TGTGCCAGCAGTTCCCGCCCGGGGTCGCCGGGGAGCTACACCTTC. It codes for CASSSRPGSPGSYTF.

The chain uses TRBV5-6 and TRBJ1-1; tentatively, D is TRBD1 (5 bases). The CDR3 is 14 amino acids. From germline, CDR1 is SGHDT and CDR2 YYEEEE. The V end lost 4 bases, the J end lost 6 bases, and 16 bases lay between the germline ends. CDR3 amino acids: CASSTSGGWPEAFF. The CDR3, as DNA: TGTGCCAGCAGCACATCCGGGGGGTGGCCTGAAGCTTTCTTT.